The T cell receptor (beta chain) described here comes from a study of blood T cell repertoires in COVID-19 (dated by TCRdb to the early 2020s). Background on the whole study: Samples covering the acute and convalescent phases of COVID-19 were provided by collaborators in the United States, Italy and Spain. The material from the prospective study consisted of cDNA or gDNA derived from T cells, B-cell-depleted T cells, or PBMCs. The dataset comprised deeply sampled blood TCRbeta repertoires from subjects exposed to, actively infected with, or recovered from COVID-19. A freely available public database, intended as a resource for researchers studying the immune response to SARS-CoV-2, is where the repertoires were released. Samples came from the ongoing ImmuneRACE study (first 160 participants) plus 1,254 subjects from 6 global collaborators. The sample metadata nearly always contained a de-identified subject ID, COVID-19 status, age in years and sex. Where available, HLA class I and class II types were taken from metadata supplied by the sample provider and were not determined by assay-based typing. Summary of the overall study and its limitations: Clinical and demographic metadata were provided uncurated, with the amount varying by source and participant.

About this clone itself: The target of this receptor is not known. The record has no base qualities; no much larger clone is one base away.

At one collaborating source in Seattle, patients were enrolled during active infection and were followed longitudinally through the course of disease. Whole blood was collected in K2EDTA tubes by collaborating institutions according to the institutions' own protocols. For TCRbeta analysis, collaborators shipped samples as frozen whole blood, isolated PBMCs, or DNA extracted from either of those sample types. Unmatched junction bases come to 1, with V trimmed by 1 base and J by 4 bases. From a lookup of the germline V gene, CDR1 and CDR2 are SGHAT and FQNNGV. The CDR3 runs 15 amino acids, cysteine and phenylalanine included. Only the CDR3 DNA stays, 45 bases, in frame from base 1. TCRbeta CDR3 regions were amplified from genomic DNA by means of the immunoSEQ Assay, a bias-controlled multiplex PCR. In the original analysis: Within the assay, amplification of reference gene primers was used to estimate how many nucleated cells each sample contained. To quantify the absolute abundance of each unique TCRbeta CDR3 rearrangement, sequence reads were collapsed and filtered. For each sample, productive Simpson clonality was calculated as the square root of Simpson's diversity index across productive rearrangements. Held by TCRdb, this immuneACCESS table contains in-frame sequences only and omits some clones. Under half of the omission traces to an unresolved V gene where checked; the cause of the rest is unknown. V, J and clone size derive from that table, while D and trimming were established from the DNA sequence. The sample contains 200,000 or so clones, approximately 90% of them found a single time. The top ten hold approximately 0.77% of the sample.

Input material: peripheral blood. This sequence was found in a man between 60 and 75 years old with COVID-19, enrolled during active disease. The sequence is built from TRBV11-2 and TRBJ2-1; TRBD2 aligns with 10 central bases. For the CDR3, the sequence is CASSLVLAGYNEQFF. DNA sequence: TGTGCCAGCAGCTTAGTACTAGCGGGATACAATGAGCAGTTCTTC.